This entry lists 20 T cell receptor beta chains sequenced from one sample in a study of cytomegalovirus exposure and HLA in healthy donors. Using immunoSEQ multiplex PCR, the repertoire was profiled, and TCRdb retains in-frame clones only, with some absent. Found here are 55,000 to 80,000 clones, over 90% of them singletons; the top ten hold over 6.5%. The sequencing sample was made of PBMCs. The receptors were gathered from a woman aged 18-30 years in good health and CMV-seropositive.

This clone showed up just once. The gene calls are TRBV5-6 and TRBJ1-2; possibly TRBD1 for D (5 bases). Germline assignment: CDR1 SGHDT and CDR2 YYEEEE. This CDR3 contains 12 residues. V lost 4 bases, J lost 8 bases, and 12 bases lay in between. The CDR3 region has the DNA TGTGCCAGCAGCCCCGGGGGGGACGGCTACACCTTC. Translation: CASSPGGDGYTF. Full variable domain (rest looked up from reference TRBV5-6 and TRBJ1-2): DAGVTQSPTHLIKTRGQQVTLRCSPKSGHDTVSWYQQALGQGPQFIFQYYEEEERQRGNFPDRFSGHQFPNYSSELNVNALLLGDSALYLCASSPGGDGYTFGSGTRLTVV.

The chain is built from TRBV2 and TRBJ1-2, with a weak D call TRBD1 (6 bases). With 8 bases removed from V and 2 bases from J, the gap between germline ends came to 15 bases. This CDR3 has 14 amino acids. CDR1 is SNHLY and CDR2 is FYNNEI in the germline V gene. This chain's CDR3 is CASDLRGLNYGYTF. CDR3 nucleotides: TGTGCCAGCGATTTGCGGGGGCTCAACTATGGCTACACCTTC.

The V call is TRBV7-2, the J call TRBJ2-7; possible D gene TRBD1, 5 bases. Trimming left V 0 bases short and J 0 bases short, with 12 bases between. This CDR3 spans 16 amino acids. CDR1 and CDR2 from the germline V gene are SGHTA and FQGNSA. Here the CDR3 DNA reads TGTGCCAGCAGCTTAGCGGGGCCCAGCCACTCCTACGAGCAGTACTTC. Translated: CASSLAGPSHSYEQYF.

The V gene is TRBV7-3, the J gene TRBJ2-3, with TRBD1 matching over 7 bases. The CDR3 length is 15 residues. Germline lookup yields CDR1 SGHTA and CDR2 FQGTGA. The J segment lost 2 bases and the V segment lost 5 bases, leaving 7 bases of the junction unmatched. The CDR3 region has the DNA TGTGCCAGCAGCACAACGGGACAGCCCACAGATACGCAGTATTTT. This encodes CASSTTGQPTDTQYF. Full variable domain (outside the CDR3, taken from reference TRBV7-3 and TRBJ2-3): GAGVSQTPSNKVTEKGKYVELRCDPISGHTALYWYRQSLGQGPEFLIYFQGTGAADDSGLPNDRFFAVRPEGSVSTLKIQRTERGDSAVYLCASSTTGQPTDTQYFGPGTRLTVL.

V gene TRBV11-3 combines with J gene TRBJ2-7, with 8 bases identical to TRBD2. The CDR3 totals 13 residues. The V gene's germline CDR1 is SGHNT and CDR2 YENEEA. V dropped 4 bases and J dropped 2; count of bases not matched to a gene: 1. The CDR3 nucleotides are TGTGCCAGCAGCTCCGGGGGGGCCTACGAGCAGTACTTC. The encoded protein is CASSSGGAYEQYF.

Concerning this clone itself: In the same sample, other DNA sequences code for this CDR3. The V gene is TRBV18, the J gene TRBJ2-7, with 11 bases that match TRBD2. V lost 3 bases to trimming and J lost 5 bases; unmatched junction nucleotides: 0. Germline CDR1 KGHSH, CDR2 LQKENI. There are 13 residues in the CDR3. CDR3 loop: CASSPSGGDEQYF. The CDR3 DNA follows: TGTGCCAGCTCACCTAGCGGGGGGGACGAGCAGTACTTC.

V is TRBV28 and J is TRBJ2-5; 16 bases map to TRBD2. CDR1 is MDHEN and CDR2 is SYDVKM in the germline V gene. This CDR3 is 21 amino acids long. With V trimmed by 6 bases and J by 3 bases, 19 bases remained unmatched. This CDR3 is CASSRSRTGTSGRGVEETQYF. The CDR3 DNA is TGTGCCAGCAGCCGTAGTCGAACCGGGACTAGCGGGAGGGGGGTGGAAGAGACCCAGTACTTC.

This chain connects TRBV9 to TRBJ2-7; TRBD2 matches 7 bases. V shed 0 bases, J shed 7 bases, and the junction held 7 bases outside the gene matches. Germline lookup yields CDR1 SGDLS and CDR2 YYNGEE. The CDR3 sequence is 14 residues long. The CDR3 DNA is TGTGCCAGCAGCGTAGGGGCGGGAGTGGGGGAGCAGTACTTC. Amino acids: CASSVGAGVGEQYF.

CDR3 region: CASSLAISGPQFF. Written as DNA, the CDR3 is TGTGCCAGCAGCTTAGCCATTAGCGGGCCGCAGTTCTTC. The chain employs TRBV7-9 and TRBJ2-1; 7 bases align to TRBD2. CDR1 is SEHNR, CDR2 FQNEAQ, per germline (reference sequence). V lost 0 bases and J lost 12; bases outside the gene matches: 5. The CDR3 has 13 residues.

The CDR3 DNA reads as TGTGCCAGCTCCCCTAGGGGGGGGGCCTCTCCCTCCTACAATGAGCAGTTCTTC. This gives the protein CASSPRGGASPSYNEQFF. This chain uses TRBV18 with TRBJ2-1; D is perhaps TRBD2 (7 bases). Germline V gene sequence: CDR1 KGHSH, CDR2 LQKENI. V lost 6 bases to trimming and J lost 0 bases, with 21 bases between them. The CDR3 length is 18 residues.

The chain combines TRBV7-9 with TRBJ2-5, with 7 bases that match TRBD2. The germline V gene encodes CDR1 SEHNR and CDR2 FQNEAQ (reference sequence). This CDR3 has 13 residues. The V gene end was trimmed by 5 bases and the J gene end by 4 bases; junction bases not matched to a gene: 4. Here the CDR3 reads CASSPWGGETQYF. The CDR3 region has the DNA TGTGCCAGCAGCCCCTGGGGGGGAGAGACCCAGTACTTC.

CDR3 loop: CASSPDRRYEQYF. The CDR3 DNA reads as TGTGCCAGCAGTCCTGACAGACGCTACGAGCAGTACTTC. The J gene is TRBJ2-7, the V gene TRBV28; perhaps TRBD1 as D (5 bases). Trimming took off 5 bases at V and 3 bases at J, with 11 bases between the two ends. Germline-derived CDR1 and CDR2 are MDHEN and SYDVKM. This CDR3 spans 13 amino acids.

DNA for the CDR3: TGCGCCGTACGACAGGGGCTAAACACCGGGGAGCTGTTTTTT. Amino acids: CAVRQGLNTGELFF. V usage is TRBV4-1 and J usage is TRBJ2-2, with 8 positions matching TRBD1. Per germline, CDR1 MGHRA and CDR2 YSYEKL. CDR3 length equals 14 residues. J gave up 2 bases and V 11 bases, and 7 bases lay outside the gene matches.

CDR3 protein: CASSPRGAGVGETQYF. CDR3 DNA sequence: TGTGCCAGCAGCCCAAGAGGGGCGGGAGTGGGAGAGACCCAGTACTTC. The chain recombines TRBV9 with TRBJ2-5; 7 bases match TRBD2. The CDR3 totals 16 residues. Germline-derived CDR1 and CDR2 are SGDLS and YYNGEE. Unmatched junction bases numbered 13, after V lost 4 bases and J lost 4 bases. The full variable domain, in which reference TRBV9 and TRBJ2-5 provide the parts outside the CDR3, is DSGVTQTPKHLITATGQRVTLRCSPRSGDLSVYWYQQSLDQGLQFLIQYYNGEERAKGNILERFSAQQFPDLHSELNLSSLELGDSALYFCASSPRGAGVGETQYFGPGTRLLVL.

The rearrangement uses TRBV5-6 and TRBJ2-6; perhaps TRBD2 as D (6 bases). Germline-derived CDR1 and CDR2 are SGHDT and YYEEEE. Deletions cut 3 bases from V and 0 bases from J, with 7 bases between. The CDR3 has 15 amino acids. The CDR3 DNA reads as TGTGCCAGCAGCTCGCGGGACTCTGGGGCCAACGTCCTGACTTTC. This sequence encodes CASSSRDSGANVLTF.

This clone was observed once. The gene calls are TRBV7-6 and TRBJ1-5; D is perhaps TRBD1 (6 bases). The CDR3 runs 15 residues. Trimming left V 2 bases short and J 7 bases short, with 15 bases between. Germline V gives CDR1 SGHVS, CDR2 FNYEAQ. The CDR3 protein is CASSLKTGRGQPQHF. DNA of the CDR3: TGTGCCAGCAGCTTAAAAACAGGGCGAGGGCAGCCCCAGCATTTT.

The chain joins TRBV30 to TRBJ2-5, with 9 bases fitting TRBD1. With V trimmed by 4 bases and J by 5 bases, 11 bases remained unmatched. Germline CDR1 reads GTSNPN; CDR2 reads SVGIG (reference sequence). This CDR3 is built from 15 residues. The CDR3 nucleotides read TGTGCCTGGAACCGAAACAGGGGGCTTGGGGAGACCCAGTACTTC. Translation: CAWNRNRGLGETQYF.

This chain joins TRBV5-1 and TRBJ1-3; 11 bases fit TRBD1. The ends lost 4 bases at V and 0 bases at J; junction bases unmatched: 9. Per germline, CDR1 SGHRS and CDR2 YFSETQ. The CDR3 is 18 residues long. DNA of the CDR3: TGCGCCAGCAGCAAGGACAGGGGGCGAACCCCCTCTGGAAACACCATATATTTT. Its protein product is CASSKDRGRTPSGNTIYF.

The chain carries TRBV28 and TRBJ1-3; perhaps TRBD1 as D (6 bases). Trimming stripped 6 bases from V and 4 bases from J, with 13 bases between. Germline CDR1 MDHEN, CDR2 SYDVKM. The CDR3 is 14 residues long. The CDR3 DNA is TGTGCCAGCAGAACAACAGGGTCCGGAAACACCATATATTTT. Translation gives CASRTTGSGNTIYF. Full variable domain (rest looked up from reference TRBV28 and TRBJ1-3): DVKVTQSSRYLVKRTGEKVFLECVQDMDHENMFWYRQDPGLGLRLIYFSYDVKMKEKGDIPEGYSVSREKKERFSLILESASTNQTSMYLCASRTTGSGNTIYFGEGSWLTVV.

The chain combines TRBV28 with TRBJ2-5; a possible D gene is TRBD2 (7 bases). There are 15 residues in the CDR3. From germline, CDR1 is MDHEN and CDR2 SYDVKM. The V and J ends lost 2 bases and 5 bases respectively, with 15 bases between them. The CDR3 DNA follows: TGTGCCAGCAGTTTAGGGGGGGCAGGGCGCGAGACCCAGTACTTC. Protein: CASSLGGAGRETQYF.